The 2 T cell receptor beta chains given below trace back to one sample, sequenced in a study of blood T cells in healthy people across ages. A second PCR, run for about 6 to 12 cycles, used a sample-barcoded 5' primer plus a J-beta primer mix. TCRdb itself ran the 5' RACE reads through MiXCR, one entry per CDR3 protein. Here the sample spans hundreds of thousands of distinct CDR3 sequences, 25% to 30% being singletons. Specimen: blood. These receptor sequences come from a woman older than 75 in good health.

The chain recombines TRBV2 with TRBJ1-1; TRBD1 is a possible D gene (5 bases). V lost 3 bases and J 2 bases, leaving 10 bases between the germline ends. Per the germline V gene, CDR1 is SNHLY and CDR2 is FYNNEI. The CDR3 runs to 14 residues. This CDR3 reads CASSEIRANTEAFF. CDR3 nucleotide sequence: TGTGCCAGCAGTGAGATCAGGGCTAACACTGAAGCTTTCTTT.

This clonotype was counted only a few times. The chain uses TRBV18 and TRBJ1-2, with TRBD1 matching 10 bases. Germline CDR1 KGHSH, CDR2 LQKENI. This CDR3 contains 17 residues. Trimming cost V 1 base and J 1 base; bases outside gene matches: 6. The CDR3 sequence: CASSPQGQGPGNYGYTF. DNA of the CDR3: TGTGCCAGCTCACCACAGGGACAGGGGCCCGGTAACTATGGCTACACCTTC.